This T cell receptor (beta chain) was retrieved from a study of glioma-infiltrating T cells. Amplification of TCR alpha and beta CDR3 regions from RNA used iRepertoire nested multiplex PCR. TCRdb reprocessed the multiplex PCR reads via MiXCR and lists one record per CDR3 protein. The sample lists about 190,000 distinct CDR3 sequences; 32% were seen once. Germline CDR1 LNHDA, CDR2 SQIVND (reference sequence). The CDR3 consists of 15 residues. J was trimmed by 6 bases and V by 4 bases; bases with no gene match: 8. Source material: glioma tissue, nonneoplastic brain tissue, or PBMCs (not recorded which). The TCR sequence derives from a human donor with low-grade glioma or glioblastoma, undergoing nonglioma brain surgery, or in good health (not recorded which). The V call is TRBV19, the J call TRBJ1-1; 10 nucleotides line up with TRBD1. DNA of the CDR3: TGTGCCAGTAGTACCGGGACAGGGGTGTTCCCTGAAGCTTTCTTT. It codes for CASSTGTGVFPEAFF.